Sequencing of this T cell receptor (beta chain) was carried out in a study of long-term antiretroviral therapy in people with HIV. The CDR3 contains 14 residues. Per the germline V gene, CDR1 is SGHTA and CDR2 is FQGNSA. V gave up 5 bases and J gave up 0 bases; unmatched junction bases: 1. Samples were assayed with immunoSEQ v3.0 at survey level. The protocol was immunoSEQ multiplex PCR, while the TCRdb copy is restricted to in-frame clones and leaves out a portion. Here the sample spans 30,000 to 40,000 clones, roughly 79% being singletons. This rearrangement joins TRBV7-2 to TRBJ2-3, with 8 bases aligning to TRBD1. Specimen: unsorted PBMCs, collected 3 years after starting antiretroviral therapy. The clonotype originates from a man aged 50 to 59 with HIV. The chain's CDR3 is CASSRDRSTDTQYF. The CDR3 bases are TGTGCCAGCAGCCGGGACAGGAGCACAGATACGCAGTATTTT.